Presented here are 20 T cell receptor beta chains from one specimen sequenced in a study of blood T cell repertoires in COVID-19 (dated by TCRdb to the early 2020s). The receptor library was made with the immunoSEQ multiplex PCR assay. In TCRdb, the immuneACCESS table is reduced to in-frame sequences with V and J assigned. These tables do not hold every clone; where another copy was compared, an unresolved V gene accounts for under half, and the others remain unexplained. The sample contains around 270,000 clones, 65% to 85% of them found a single time. The top ten clones comprise 1.5% to 1.7% of the sample. Specimen: peripheral blood. Receptor source: a middle-aged woman who had recovered from COVID-19.

V is TRBV4-1 and J is TRBJ2-7; 7 bases line up with TRBD2. J lost 7 bases, V lost 0 bases, and 15 bases had no gene match. Germline loops: CDR1 MGHRA, CDR2 YSYEKL. This CDR3 has 17 amino acids. CDR3 loop: CASSQDTPAGRLREQYF. For the CDR3, the DNA is TGCGCCAGCAGCCAAGATACCCCAGCGGGGAGACTTCGGGAGCAGTACTTC.

The chain couples TRBV7-9 to TRBJ2-7, with D maybe TRBD2 (5 bases). Germline V gene data show CDR1 as SEHNR and CDR2 as FQNEAQ (reference sequence). Trimming removed 1 base from V and 5 bases from J, with 15 bases in between. The CDR3 has 15 residues. CDR3 protein: CASSLDSSFLHEQYF. The CDR3 DNA reads TGTGCCAGCAGCTTAGATTCTAGCTTCCTCCACGAGCAGTACTTC.

This clone was seen a handful of times. The genes are TRBV2 and TRBJ1-4; D is unresolved. This CDR3 comprises 12 residues. Per germline, CDR1 SNHLY and CDR2 FYNNEI. V was clipped by 7 bases and J by 7 bases, with 10 bases between them. CDR3 amino acids: CASKGEGEKLFF. In DNA, the CDR3 is TGTGCCAGCAAGGGTGAGGGTGAAAAACTGTTTTTT.

V is TRBV7-9 and J is TRBJ1-1; 7 bases are shared with TRBD1. Trimming removed 7 bases from V and 1 base from J; junction bases left unmatched: 6. The CDR3 loop spans 14 amino acids. CDR1 and CDR2 from the germline V gene are SEHNR and FQNEAQ (reference sequence). The CDR3 loop reads CASTRTGQNTEAFF. CDR3 DNA sequence: TGTGCCAGCACAAGGACAGGTCAGAACACTGAAGCTTTCTTT.

The gene calls are TRBV28 and TRBJ2-3; 13 bases agree with TRBD2. CDR3 size: 14 residues. Germline CDR1 reads MDHEN; CDR2 reads SYDVKM. V trimming: 6 bases; J trimming: 8 bases; junction bases outside the gene matches: 5. The CDR3 reads CASRTSGGGFTQYF. CDR3 coding DNA: TGTGCCAGCAGAACTAGCGGGGGGGGCTTTACGCAGTATTTT.

This sequence joins TRBV5-6 and TRBJ1-1; D is ambiguous. CDR1 and CDR2 from the germline V gene are SGHDT and YYEEEE. Trimming cost V 2 bases and J 1 base, with 6 bases left between them. There are 13 residues in the CDR3. CDR3: CASSLAGNTEAFF. The CDR3 DNA follows: TGTGCCAGCAGCTTAGCCGGGAACACTGAAGCTTTCTTT.

The chain couples TRBV7-7 to TRBJ2-2; D gene uncertain. This CDR3 spans 13 amino acids. CDR1 and CDR2 from the germline V gene are SSHAT and FNYEAQ (reference sequence). With 5 bases removed from V and 5 bases from J, the gap between germline ends came to 9 bases. The DNA of the CDR3 is TGTGCCAGCAGCCGCTCCGGGACCGGGGAGCTGTTTTTT. This codes for CASSRSGTGELFF.

The V gene is TRBV19, the J gene TRBJ1-2; TRBD1 agrees at 9 bases. Per the germline V gene, CDR1 is LNHDA and CDR2 is SQIVND (reference sequence). J gave up 7 bases and V 2 bases, and 8 bases lay outside the gene matches. This CDR3 is 15 amino acids long. The CDR3 region has the DNA TGTGCCAGTAGTATAAATTCGGACAGGGGTTCTGGCTACACCTTC. Protein sequence: CASSINSDRGSGYTF.

This clone has just one count. The V and J genes are TRBV3-1 (or the pseudogene TRBV3-2) and TRBJ1-1; the D is unclear. The V gene's germline CDR1 is LGHDT and CDR2 YNNKEL (reference sequence). V dropped 0 bases and J dropped 1 base, with 12 bases sitting between them. This CDR3 is built from 16 residues. The CDR3 sequence is CASSQDWAERNTEAFF. CDR3 nucleotides: TGTGCCAGCAGCCAAGACTGGGCAGAACGGAACACTGAAGCTTTCTTT.

The V and J genes are TRBV5-3 and TRBJ1-6, with unresolved D. TRBV5-3 is an ORF; its function is uncertain. The ends were cut back, 2 bases at V and 7 bases at J, with 4 bases in the middle. This CDR3 contains 12 residues. CDR3 sequence reads: CARSFSNSPLHF. The CDR3 coding sequence is TGTGCCAGAAGCTTTAGCAATTCACCCCTCCACTTT.

The V call is TRBV2, the J call TRBJ2-5, with D maybe TRBD1 (6 bases). The CDR3 is 15 amino acids. The germline V gene has CDR1 SNHLY and CDR2 FYNNEI. V was shortened by 6 bases and J by 5 bases, with 19 bases between the two germline ends. The DNA of the CDR3 is TGTGCCAGCAGAGCAGACAGGATACTTACGGAGACCCAGTACTTC. It yields the protein CASRADRILTETQYF.

The chain carries TRBV18 and TRBJ2-2, with TRBD1 matching over 7 bases. This CDR3 spans 16 amino acids. Germline V lookup: CDR1 KGHSH, CDR2 LQKENI. V shed 0 bases, J shed 6 bases, and the junction held 7 bases outside the gene matches. CDR3: CASSPPGQYASGELFF. In nucleotides, the CDR3 is TGTGCCAGCTCACCACCGGGACAGTATGCGTCCGGGGAGCTGTTTTTT.

V and J are TRBV6-2 or TRBV6-3 and TRBJ1-2, with a weak D call TRBD1 (6 bases). The germline V gene encodes CDR1 MNHEY and CDR2 SVGEGT. This CDR3 comprises 14 residues. Trimming cost V 2 bases and J 10 bases, with 17 bases left between them. The CDR3 loop is CASSYNRVGEVYTF. The CDR3 DNA is TGTGCCAGCAGTTACAACAGGGTAGGGGAAGTCTACACCTTC.

The chain has TRBV18 and TRBJ1-6, with TRBD1 matching 7 bases. Losses at the gene ends were 3 bases for V and 6 bases for J; bases not matched to a gene: 8. Germline assignment: CDR1 KGHSH and CDR2 LQKENI. This CDR3 spans 16 amino acids. DNA of the CDR3: TGTGCCAGCTCACCGGGGAAGGGACAGTTTAATTCACCCCTCCACTTT. Its protein is CASSPGKGQFNSPLHF.

The rearrangement links TRBV11-2 to TRBJ2-1; D might be TRBD1 (6 bases). The CDR3 has 17 residues. Germline V CDR1 and CDR2: SGHAT, FQNNGV. Deletions cut 7 bases from V and 7 bases from J, with 26 bases between. This CDR3 is CASNTRVTGIGGNEQFF. As DNA, the CDR3 is TGTGCCAGCAACACCCGGGTAACAGGGATTGGAGGTAATGAGCAGTTCTTC.

This chain uses TRBV27 with TRBJ2-7; D is uncertain. V lost 3 bases and J 4 bases, leaving 10 bases between the germline ends. CDR3 size: 13 residues. Germline assignment: CDR1 MNHEY and CDR2 SMNVEV (reference sequence). The CDR3 DNA reads TGTGCCAGCAGTTTTGGCCAGTGGTACGAGCAGTACTTC. Its translation is CASSFGQWYEQYF.

This clone was found once. The chain has TRBV2 and TRBJ1-1; 8 nucleotides agree with TRBD1. Unmatched junction bases numbered 6, after V lost 4 bases and J lost 5 bases. Germline CDR1 reads SNHLY; CDR2 reads FYNNEI. CDR3 length equals 14 residues. The CDR3 sequence: CASSVDRVTTEAFF. CDR3 nucleotides: TGTGCCAGCAGTGTGGACAGGGTGACGACTGAAGCTTTCTTT.

With regard to this clone: The sample holds other DNA sequences that translate to the same CDR3. The chain uses TRBV5-1 and TRBJ1-4; D remains unclear. V was cut by 0 bases and J by 2 bases, with 8 bases left in between. Germline loops: CDR1 SGHRS, CDR2 YFSETQ. The CDR3 sequence is 15 residues long. CDR3 region: CASSLGRGTNEKLFF. The CDR3 region has the DNA TGCGCCAGCAGCTTGGGCCGAGGGACTAATGAAAAACTGTTTTTT.

The gene calls are TRBV2 and TRBJ1-2, with D tentatively TRBD1 (5 bases). The CDR3 is made up of 14 amino acids. CDR1 SNHLY and CDR2 FYNNEI come from the germline V gene. Trimming shortened V by 4 bases and J by 0 bases, and 9 bases separated the two germline ends. CDR3 region: CASSVDRSNYGYTF. CDR3 nucleotides: TGTGCCAGCAGTGTTGACAGATCTAACTATGGCTACACCTTC.

This chain's CDR3 is CASSLTGGYNEQFF. CDR3 nucleotide sequence: TGTGCCAGCAGCTTGACGGGGGGGTACAATGAGCAGTTCTTC. The chain carries TRBV5-4 and TRBJ2-1; 8 positions match TRBD2. J was trimmed by 4 bases and V by 1 base; bases with no gene match: 1. CDR3 length: 14 amino acids. CDR1 is SGHNT, CDR2 YYREEE, per germline (reference sequence).